A single sample gave rise to the 14 T cell receptor beta chains below, sequenced in a study of blood T cell repertoires in COVID-19. The repertoire was sequenced with immunoSEQ multiplex PCR; TCRdb's copy has only in-frame clones and lacks some. Among around 140,000 clones, 65% to 85% were seen once, and the ten largest hold roughly 8.7%. The sequencing sample was made of peripheral blood. Receptors were obtained from a man aged 30-40 years with COVID-19, enrolled during active disease.

The rearrangement uses TRBV20-1 and TRBJ2-1, with a tentative D call TRBD2 (5 bases). V lost 5 bases, J lost 10 bases, and 12 bases lay in between. Germline V CDR1 and CDR2: DFQATT, SNEGSKA (reference sequence). CDR3 length equals 11 residues. The CDR3, as DNA: TGCAGTGCTTATCGGAGAGGGGAGCAGTTCTTC. Protein product: CSAYRRGEQFF.

This chain connects TRBV7-8 to TRBJ2-7; D not resolved. V was trimmed by 2 bases and J by 3 bases, leaving 8 bases between them. Germline V gene sequence: CDR1 SGHVS, CDR2 FQNEAQ. CDR3 length equals 13 residues. In nucleotides, the CDR3 is TGTGCCAGCAGCTTAAAAGAGTTCTACGAGCAGTACTTC. It encodes CASSLKEFYEQYF.

This chain links TRBV29-1 with TRBJ1-1; weak D call: TRBD1 (5 bases). The CDR3 has 13 amino acids. Germline V gene lookup returns CDR1 SQVTM and CDR2 ANQGSEA. Trimming shortened V by 2 bases and J by 0 bases, and 7 bases separated the two germline ends. CDR3 sequence reads: CSVETQVNTEAFF. The CDR3, as DNA: TGCAGCGTTGAAACACAGGTGAACACTGAAGCTTTCTTT.

The chain employs TRBV10-1 and TRBJ2-3; no clear D. CDR3 size: 13 residues. V was clipped by 2 bases and J by 0 bases, with 3 bases between them. Germline CDR1 and CDR2: WNHNN and SYGVQD (reference sequence). The DNA for the CDR3 is TGCGCCAGCAGTGAGAGCAGCACAGATACGCAGTATTTT. This codes for CASSESSTDTQYF.

J is TRBJ2-3 and V is TRBV7-9, with a weak D call TRBD1 (6 bases). Looked up from germline, CDR1 is SEHNR and CDR2 is FQNEAQ (reference sequence). V was shortened by 5 bases and J by 0 bases, with 15 bases between the two germline ends. This CDR3 spans 16 amino acids. The CDR3 loop is CASSPSVGASTDTQYF. CDR3 coding DNA: TGTGCCAGCAGCCCCTCGGTGGGGGCTAGCACAGATACGCAGTATTTT.

The chain recombines TRBV3-1 (or the pseudogene TRBV3-2) with TRBJ2-7; maybe TRBD2 (5 bases). The CDR3 length is 15 residues. V lost 0 bases, J lost 6 bases, and 15 bases lay in between. In germline, CDR1 is LGHDT, CDR2 YNNKEL (reference sequence). DNA for the CDR3: TGTGCCAGCAGCCAAGATTTACTGACTAACGCCGAGCAGTACTTC. It translates to CASSQDLLTNAEQYF.

There are a few counts of this clone. The V and J genes are TRBV1 and TRBJ2-7; no DNA check was done on the table's D call, TRBD2. TRBV1 is assigned pseudogene status. CDR3 size: 17 residues. CDR3 residues: CTSSHRTSGRLVYEQYF. In nucleotides, the CDR3 is TGCACCAGCAGCCACCGTACTAGCGGGAGGTTAGTCTACGAGCAGTACTTC.

The chain has TRBV7-6 and TRBJ2-3; 11 bases align to TRBD2. This CDR3 spans 16 amino acids. J lost 1 base, V lost 7 bases, and 7 bases had no gene match. Per germline, CDR1 SGHVS and CDR2 FNYEAQ. The CDR3 nucleotides read TGTGCCAGCACCGGGACTAGCGGTCCAGGCACAGATACGCAGTATTTT. Translating it yields CASTGTSGPGTDTQYF.

This clone has just a few counts. CDR3 sequence reads: CASSSPQGEKLFF. CDR3 in DNA: TGTGCCAGCAGCTCACCACAGGGTGAAAAACTGTTTTTT. This chain links TRBV7-9 with TRBJ1-4, with a possible D match to TRBD1 (6 bases). Trimming removed 4 bases at V and 7 bases at J, with 10 bases between. Germline V lookup: CDR1 SEHNR, CDR2 FQNEAQ (reference sequence). CDR3 length: 13 amino acids.

The chain employs TRBV2 and TRBJ1-3; no clear D. CDR1 is SNHLY, CDR2 FYNNEI, per germline. Trimming shortened V by 1 base and J by 3 bases, and 7 bases separated the two germline ends. There are 14 residues in the CDR3. The CDR3 here is CASSEVQIGNTIYF. The CDR3 DNA reads as TGTGCCAGCAGTGAAGTACAGATTGGAAACACCATATATTTT.

This chain links TRBV7-2 with TRBJ2-5; the D is unclear. Trimming pared 2 bases from V and 5 bases from J, leaving 12 bases between. CDR1 SGHTA and CDR2 FQGNSA come from the germline V gene. The CDR3 runs to 14 residues. This CDR3 is CASSLSGSLETQYF. In DNA, the CDR3 is TGTGCCAGCAGCTTATCAGGCAGCTTGGAGACCCAGTACTTC.

This rearrangement joins TRBV24-1 to TRBJ2-1, with D possibly matching TRBD2 (6 bases). Germline CDR1 KGHDR, CDR2 SFDVKD. The V gene lost 5 bases and the J gene lost 8 bases, with 15 bases spanning the gap. This CDR3 is 14 amino acids long. The CDR3 sequence is CATSVGDGRYEQFF. DNA for the CDR3: TGTGCCACCAGTGTGGGCGACGGGAGATATGAGCAGTTCTTC.

V is TRBV5-4 and J is TRBJ2-1, with D unresolved. In germline, CDR1 is SGHNT, CDR2 YYREEE (reference sequence). The CDR3 runs to 13 residues. V was clipped by 3 bases and J by 5 bases, with 9 bases between them. CDR3 DNA sequence: TGTGCCAGCAGCTCAAACCAGAACAATGAGCAGTTCTTC. This translates into CASSSNQNNEQFF.

The table lists this clone with a count of one. This rearrangement joins TRBV7-2 to TRBJ2-4, with D possibly TRBD1 on 5 matching bases. From germline, CDR1 is SGHTA and CDR2 FQGNSA. The CDR3 extends over 15 amino acids. Deletions cut 5 bases from V and 4 bases from J, with 15 bases between. The CDR3 nucleotides read TGTGCCAGCAGCAGCTCCGCGACAGATAAAAACATTCAGTACTTC. It yields the protein CASSSSATDKNIQYF.